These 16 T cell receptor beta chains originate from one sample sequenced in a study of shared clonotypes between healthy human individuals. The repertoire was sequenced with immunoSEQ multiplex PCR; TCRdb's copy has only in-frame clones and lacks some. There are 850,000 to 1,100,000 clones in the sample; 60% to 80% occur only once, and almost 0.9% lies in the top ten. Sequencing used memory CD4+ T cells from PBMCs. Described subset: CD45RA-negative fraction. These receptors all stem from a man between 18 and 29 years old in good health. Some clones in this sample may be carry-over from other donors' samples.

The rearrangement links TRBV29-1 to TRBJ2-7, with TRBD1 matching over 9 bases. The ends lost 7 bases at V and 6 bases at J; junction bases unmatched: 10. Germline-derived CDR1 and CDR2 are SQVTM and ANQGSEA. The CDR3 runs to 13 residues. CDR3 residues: CSAQGQGVTEQYF. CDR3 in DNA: TGCAGCGCCCAGGGACAGGGAGTGACCGAGCAGTACTTC.

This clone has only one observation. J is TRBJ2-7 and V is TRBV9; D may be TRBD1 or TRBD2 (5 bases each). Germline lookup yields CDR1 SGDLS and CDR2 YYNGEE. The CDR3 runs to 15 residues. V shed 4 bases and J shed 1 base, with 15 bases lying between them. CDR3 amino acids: CASSLGGWGSYEQYF. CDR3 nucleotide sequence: TGTGCCAGCAGCCTAGGTGGTTGGGGGTCCTACGAGCAGTACTTC.

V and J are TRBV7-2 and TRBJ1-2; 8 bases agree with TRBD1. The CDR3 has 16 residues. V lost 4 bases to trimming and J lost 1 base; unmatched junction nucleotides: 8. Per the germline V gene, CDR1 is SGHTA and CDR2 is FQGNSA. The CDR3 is CASSSRDRPLNYGYTF. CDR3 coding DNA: TGTGCCAGCAGCTCTAGGGACAGGCCCCTTAACTATGGCTACACCTTC.

In DNA form, the CDR3 reads TGTGCCAGCAGCCAAGCGGGCCTGGAGCGGATGGAAGGCTACACCTTC. Its translation: CASSQAGLERMEGYTF. The rearrangement links TRBV14 to TRBJ1-2, with D hard to call. In germline, CDR1 is SGHDN, CDR2 FVKESK. The CDR3 contains 16 residues. Trimming shortened V by 1 base and J by 8 bases, and 20 bases separated the two germline ends. The full variable domain, its missing parts supplied by reference TRBV14 and TRBJ1-2, is EAGVTQFPSHSVIEKGQTVTLRCDPISGHDNLYWYRRVMGKEIKFLLHFVKESKQDESGMPNNRFLAERTGGTYSTLKVQPAELEDSGVYFCASSQAGLERMEGYTFGSGTRLTVV.

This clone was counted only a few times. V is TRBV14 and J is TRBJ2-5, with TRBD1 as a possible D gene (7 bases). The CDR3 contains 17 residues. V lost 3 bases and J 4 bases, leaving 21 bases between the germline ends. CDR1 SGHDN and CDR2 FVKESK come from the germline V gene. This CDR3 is CASSHPQGRRGLETQYF. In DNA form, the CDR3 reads TGTGCCAGCAGCCATCCACAGGGGCGGAGGGGGTTAGAGACCCAGTACTTC.

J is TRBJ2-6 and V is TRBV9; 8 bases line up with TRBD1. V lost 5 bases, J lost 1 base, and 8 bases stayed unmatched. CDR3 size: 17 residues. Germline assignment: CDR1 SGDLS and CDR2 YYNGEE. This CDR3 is CASSSGTGLSGANVLTF. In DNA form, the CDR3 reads TGTGCCAGCAGTTCCGGGACAGGATTGTCTGGGGCCAACGTCCTGACTTTC.

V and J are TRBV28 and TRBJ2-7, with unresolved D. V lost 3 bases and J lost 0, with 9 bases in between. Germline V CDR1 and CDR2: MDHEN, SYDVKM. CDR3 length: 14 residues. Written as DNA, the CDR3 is TGTGCCAGCAGTTTGCGGTTTTCCTCCTACGAGCAGTACTTC. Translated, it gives CASSLRFSSYEQYF.

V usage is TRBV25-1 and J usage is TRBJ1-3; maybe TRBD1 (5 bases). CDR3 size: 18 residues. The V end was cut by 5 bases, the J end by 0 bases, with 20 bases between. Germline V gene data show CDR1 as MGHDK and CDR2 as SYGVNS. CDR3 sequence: CASSPSGRGRDSGNTIYF. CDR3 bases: TGTGCCAGCAGTCCATCAGGCCGGGGACGGGACTCTGGAAACACCATATATTTT.

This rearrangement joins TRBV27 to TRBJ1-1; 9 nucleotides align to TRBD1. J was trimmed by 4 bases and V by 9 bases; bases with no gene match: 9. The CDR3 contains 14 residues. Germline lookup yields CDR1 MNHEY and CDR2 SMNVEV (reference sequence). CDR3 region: CASSRTGAGTEAFF. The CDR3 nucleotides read TGTGCCAGTTCCCGGACAGGGGCGGGCACTGAAGCTTTCTTT.

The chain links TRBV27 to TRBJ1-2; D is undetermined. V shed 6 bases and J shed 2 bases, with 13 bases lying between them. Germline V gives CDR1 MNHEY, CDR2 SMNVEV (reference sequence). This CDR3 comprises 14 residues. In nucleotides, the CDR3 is TGTGCCAGCAGCCGAGGACGATTCAACTATGGCTACACCTTC. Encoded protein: CASSRGRFNYGYTF.

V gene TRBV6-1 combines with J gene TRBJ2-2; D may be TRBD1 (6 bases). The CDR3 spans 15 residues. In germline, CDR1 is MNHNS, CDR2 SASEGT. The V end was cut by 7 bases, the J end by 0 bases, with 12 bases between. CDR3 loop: CASTTGQPNTGELFF. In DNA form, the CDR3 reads TGTGCCAGCACCACGGGACAACCGAACACCGGGGAGCTGTTTTTT.

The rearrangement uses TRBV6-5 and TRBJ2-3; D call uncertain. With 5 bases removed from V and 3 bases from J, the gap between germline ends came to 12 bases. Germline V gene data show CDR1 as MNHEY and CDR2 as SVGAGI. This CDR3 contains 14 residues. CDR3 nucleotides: TGTGCCAGCAGTGGCCTCTACCGAACAGATACGCAGTATTTT. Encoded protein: CASSGLYRTDTQYF.

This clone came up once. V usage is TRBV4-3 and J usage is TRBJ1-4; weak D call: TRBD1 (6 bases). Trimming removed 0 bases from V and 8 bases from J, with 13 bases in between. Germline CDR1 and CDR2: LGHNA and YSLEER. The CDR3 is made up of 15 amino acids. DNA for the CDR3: TGCGCCAGCAGCCAAGATCTTAGGGGGTGGGAAAAACTGTTTTTT. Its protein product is CASSQDLRGWEKLFF.

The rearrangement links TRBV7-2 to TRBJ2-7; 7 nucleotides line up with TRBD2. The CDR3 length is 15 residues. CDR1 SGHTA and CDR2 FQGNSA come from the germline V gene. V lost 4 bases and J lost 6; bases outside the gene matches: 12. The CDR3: CASSSQARGSREQYF. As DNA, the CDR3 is TGTGCCAGCAGCTCTCAGGCCCGCGGGAGTCGCGAGCAGTACTTC.

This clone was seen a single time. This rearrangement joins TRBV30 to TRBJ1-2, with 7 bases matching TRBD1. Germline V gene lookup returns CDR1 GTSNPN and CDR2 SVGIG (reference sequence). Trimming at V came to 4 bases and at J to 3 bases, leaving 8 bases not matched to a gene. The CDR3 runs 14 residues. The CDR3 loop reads CAWTGDSLYYGYTF. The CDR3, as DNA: TGTGCCTGGACCGGGGACAGTCTCTACTATGGCTACACCTTC.

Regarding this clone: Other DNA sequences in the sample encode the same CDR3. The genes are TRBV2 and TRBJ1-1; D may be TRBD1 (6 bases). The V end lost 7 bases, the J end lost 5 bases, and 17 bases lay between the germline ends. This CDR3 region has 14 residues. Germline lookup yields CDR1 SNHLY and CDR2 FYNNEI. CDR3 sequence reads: CASTEEGVGTEAFF. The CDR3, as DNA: TGTGCCAGCACCGAGGAGGGGGTTGGGACTGAAGCTTTCTTT.